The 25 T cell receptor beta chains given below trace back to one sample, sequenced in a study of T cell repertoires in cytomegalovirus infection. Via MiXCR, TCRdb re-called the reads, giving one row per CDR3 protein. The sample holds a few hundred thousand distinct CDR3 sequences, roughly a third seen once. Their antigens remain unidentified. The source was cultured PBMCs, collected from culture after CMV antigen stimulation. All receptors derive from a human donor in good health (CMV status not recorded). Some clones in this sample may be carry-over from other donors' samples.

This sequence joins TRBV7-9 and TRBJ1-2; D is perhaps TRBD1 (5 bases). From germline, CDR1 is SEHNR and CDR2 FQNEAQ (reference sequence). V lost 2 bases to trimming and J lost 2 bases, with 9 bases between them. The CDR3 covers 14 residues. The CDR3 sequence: CASSLSGGNYGYTF. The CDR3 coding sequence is TGTGCCAGCAGCTTAAGCGGGGGAAACTATGGCTACACCTTC.

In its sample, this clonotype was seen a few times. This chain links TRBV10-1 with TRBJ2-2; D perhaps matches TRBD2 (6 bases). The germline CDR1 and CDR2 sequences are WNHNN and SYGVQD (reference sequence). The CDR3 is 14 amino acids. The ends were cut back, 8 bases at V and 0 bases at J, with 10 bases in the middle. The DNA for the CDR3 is TGCGCCAGCGGTAGCGGTTCGAACACCGGGGAGCTGTTTTTT. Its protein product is CASGSGSNTGELFF.

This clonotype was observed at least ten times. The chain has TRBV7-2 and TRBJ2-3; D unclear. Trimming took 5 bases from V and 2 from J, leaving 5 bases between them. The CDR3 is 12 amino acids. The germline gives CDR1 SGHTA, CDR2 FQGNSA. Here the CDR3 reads CASSPPTDTQYF. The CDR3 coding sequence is TGTGCCAGCAGCCCACCCACAGATACGCAGTATTTT.

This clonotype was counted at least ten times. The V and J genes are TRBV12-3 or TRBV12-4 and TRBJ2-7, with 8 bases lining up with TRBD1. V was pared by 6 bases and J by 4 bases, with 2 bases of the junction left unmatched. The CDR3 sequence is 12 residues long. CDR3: CASRRQGYEQYF. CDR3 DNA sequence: TGTGCCAGCAGACGACAGGGGTACGAGCAGTACTTC.

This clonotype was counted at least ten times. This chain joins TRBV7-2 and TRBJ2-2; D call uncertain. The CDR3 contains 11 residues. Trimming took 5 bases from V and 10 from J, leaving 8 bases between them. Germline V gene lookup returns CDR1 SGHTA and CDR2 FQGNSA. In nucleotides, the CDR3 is TGTGCCAGCAGCCACGTTGTGGAGCTGTTTTTT. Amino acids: CASSHVVELFF.

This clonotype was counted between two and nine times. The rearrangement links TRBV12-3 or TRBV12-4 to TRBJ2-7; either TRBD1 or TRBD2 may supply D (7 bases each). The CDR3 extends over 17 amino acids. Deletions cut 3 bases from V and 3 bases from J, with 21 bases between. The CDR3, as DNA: TGTGCCAGCAGTTTTCTGCAGGGGGGGGTTAGGGTCTACGAGCAGTACTTC. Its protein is CASSFLQGGVRVYEQYF.

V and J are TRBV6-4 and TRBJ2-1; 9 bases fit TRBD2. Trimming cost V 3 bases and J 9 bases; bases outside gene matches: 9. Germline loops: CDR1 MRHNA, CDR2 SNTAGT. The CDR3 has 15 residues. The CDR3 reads CASSEVAGGPAEQFF. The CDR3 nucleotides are TGTGCCAGCAGTGAAGTGGCGGGAGGGCCGGCTGAGCAGTTCTTC.

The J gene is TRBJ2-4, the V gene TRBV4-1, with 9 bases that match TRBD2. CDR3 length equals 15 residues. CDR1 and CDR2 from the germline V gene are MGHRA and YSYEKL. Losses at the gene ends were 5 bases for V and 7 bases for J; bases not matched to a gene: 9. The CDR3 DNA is TGCGCCAGCAGCGACCCGGGTAGCGGGAGCAACATTCAGTACTTC. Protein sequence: CASSDPGSGSNIQYF.

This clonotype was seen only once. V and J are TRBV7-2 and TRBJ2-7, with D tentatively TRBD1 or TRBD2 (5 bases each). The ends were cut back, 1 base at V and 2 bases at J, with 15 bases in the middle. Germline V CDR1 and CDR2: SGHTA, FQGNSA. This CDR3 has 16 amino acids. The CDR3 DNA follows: TGTGCCAGCAGCTTAGTAGGTTCGGGGCCCCCCTACGAGCAGTACTTC. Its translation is CASSLVGSGPPYEQYF.

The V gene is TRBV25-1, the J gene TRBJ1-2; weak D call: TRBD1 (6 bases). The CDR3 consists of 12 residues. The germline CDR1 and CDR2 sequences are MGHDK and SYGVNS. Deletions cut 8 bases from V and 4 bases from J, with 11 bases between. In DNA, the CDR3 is TGTGCCAGCGAGTCACAGGGCTATGGCTACACCTTC. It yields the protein CASESQGYGYTF.

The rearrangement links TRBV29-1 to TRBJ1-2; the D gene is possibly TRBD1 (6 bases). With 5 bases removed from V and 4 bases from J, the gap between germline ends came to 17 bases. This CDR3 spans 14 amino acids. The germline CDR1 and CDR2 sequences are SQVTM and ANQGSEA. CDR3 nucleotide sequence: TGCAGCGTTCGCAGAAGGGGGGGAGGCTATGGCTACACCTTC. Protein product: CSVRRRGGGYGYTF.

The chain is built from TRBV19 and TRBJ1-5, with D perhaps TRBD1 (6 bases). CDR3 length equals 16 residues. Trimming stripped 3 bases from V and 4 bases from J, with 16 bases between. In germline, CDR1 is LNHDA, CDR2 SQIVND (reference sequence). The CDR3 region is CASSISPQGLNQPQHF. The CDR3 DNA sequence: TGTGCCAGTAGTATCTCACCCCAGGGGTTAAATCAGCCCCAGCATTTT.

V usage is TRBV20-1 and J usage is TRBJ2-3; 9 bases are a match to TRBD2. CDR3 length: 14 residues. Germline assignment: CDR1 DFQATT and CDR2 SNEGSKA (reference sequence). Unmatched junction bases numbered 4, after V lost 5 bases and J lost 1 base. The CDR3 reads CSAGRTSGTDTQYF. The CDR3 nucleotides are TGCAGTGCTGGGCGGACTAGCGGCACAGATACGCAGTATTTT.

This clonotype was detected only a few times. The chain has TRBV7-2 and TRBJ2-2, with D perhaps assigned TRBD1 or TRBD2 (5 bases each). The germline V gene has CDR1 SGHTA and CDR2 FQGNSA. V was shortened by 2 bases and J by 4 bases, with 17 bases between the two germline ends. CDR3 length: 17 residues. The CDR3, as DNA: TGTGCCAGCAGCTTAAACCGGGACCTTCGGGGCACCGGGGAGCTGTTTTTT. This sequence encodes CASSLNRDLRGTGELFF.

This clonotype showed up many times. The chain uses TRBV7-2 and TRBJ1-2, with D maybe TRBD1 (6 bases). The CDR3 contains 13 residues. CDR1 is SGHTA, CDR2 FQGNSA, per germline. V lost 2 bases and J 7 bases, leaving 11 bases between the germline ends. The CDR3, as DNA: TGTGCCAGCAGCTTAAGGGGGAAGGGTGGCTACACCTTC. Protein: CASSLRGKGGYTF.

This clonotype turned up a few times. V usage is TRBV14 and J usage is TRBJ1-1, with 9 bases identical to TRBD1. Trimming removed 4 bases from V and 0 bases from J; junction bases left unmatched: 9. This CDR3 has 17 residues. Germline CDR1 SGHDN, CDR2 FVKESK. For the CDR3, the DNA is TGTGCCAGCAGCCGGGACAGGGTCCCTAATGTGAACACTGAAGCTTTCTTT. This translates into CASSRDRVPNVNTEAFF.

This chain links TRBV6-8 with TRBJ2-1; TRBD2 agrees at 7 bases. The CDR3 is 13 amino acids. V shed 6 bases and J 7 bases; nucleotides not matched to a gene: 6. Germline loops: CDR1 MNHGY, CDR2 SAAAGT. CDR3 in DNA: TGTGCCAGCAGGTCGGGGGGTGGGAATGAGCAGTTCTTC. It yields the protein CASRSGGGNEQFF.

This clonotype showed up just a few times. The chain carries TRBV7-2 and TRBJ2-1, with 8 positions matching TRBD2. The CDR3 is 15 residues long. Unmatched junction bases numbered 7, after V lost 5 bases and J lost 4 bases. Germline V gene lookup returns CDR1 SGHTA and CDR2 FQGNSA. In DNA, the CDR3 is TGTGCCAGCAGCCTTAGCGGGAATGGGTACAATGAGCAGTTCTTC. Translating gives CASSLSGNGYNEQFF.

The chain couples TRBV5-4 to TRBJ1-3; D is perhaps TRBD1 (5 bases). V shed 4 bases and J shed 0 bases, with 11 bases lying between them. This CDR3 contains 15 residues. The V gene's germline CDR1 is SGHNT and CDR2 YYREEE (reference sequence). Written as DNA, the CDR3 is TGTGCCAGCAGCGAGGGGAGCCACTCTGGAAACACCATATATTTT. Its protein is CASSEGSHSGNTIYF.

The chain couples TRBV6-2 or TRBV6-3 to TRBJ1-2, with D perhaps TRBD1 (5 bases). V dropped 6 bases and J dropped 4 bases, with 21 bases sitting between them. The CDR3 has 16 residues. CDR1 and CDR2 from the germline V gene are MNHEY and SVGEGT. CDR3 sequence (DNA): TGTGCCAGCAGGACCGTCCGGCAGGAGGGGTTCTATGGCTACACCTTC. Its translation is CASRTVRQEGFYGYTF.

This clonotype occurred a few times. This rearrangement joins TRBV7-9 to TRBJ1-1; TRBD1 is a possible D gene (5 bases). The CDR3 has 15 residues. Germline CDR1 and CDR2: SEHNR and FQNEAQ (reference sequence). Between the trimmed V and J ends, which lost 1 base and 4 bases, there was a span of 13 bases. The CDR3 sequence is CASSLGARRGTEAFF. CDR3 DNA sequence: TGTGCCAGCAGCTTAGGTGCCCGGAGGGGCACTGAAGCTTTCTTT.

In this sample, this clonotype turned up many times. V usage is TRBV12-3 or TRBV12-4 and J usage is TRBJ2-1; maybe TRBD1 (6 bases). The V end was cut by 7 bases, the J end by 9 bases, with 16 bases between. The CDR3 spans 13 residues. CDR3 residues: CASISTGRSEQFF. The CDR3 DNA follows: TGTGCCAGCATATCGACAGGTAGAAGTGAGCAGTTCTTC.

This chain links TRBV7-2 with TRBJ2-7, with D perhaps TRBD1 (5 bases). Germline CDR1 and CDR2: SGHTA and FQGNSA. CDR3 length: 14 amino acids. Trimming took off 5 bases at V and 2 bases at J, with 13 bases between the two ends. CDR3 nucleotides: TGTGCCAGCAGCATTAACAGGATCCCCTACGAGCAGTACTTC. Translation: CASSINRIPYEQYF.

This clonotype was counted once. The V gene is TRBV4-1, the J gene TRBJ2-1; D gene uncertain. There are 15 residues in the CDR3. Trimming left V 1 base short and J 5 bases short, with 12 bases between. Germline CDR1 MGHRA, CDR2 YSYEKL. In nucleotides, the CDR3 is TGCGCCAGCAGCCAAGGAACGCGACGCCACAATGAGCAGTTCTTC. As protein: CASSQGTRRHNEQFF.

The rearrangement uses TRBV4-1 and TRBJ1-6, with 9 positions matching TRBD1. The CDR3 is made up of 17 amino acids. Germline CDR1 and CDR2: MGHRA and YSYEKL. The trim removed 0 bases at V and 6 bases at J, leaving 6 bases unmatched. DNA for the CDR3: TGCGCCAGCAGCCAAGAAGGAGGGACAGGGTTTAATTCACCCCTCCACTTT. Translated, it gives CASSQEGGTGFNSPLHF.